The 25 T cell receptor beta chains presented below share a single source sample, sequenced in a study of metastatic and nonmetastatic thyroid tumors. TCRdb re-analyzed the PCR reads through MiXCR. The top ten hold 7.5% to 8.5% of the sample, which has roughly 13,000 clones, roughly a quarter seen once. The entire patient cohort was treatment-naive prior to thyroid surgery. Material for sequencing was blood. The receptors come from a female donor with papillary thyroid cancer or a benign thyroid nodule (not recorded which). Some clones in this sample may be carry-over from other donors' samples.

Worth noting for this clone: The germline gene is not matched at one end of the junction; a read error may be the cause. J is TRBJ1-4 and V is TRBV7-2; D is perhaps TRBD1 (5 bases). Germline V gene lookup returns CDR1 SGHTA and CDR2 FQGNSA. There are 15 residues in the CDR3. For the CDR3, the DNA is TGTGCCATCAGCTTCGGATGGGGACCAGAGGAAAAACTGTTTTTT. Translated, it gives CAISFGWGPEEKLFF.

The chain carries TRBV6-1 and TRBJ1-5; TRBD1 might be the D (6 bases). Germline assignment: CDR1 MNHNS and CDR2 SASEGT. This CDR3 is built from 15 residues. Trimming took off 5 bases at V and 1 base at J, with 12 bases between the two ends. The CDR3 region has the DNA TGTGCCAGCAGTCGGACAGTGGTCAGCAATCAGCCCCAGCATTTT. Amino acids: CASSRTVVSNQPQHF.

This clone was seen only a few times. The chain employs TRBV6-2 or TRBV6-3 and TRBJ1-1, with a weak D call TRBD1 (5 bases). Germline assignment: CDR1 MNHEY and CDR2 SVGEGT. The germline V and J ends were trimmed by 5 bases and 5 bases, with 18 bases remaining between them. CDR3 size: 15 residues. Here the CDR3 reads CASSSRDLPWTEAFF. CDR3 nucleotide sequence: TGTGCCAGCAGTAGCCGGGACCTCCCGTGGACTGAAGCTTTCTTT.

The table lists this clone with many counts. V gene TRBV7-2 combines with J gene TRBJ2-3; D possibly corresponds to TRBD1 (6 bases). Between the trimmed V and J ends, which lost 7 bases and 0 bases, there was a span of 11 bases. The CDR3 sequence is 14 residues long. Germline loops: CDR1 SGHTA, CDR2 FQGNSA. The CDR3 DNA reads TGTGCCAGCAAATCGGACAGTAGCACAGATACGCAGTATTTT. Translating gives CASKSDSSTDTQYF.

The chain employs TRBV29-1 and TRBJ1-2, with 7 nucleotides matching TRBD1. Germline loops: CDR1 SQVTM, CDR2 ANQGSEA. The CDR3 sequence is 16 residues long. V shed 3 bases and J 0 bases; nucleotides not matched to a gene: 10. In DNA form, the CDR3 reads TGCAGCGTTGAGGCAAACAGGGGACCCGCTAACTATGGCTACACCTTC. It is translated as CSVEANRGPANYGYTF.

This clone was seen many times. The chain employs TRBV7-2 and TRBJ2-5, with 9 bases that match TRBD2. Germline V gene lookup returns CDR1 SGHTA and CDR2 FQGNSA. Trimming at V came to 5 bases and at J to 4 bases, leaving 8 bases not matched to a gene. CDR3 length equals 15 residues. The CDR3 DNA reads TGTGCCAGCAGCGCCTTAGCGGGAGCCGGAGAGACCCAGTACTTC. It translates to CASSALAGAGETQYF.

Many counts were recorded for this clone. The CDR3 loop is CASSIAQSRADQPQHF. CDR3 nucleotide sequence: TGTGCCAGTAGTATTGCCCAGAGCCGGGCGGACCAGCCCCAGCATTTT. The V gene is TRBV19, the J gene TRBJ1-5; D is uncertain. This CDR3 spans 16 amino acids. Trimming took off 3 bases at V and 7 bases at J, with 19 bases between the two ends. Germline-derived CDR1 and CDR2 are LNHDA and SQIVND (reference sequence).

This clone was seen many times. CDR3: CSATSAGVLTDTQYF. DNA for the CDR3: TGCAGTGCTACCTCAGCGGGAGTTCTCACAGATACGCAGTATTTT. The chain is built from TRBV20-1 and TRBJ2-3; 8 bases map to TRBD2. V shed 4 bases and J 2 bases; nucleotides not matched to a gene: 8. Germline assignment: CDR1 DFQATT and CDR2 SNEGSKA (reference sequence). The CDR3 runs 15 residues.

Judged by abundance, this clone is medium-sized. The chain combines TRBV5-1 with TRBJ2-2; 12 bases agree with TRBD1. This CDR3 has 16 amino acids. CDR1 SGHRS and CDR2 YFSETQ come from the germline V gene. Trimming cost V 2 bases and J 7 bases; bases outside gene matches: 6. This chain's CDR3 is CASSFGTGGESGELFF. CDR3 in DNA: TGCGCCAGCAGCTTCGGGACAGGGGGCGAGAGCGGGGAGCTGTTTTTT.

CDR3 region: CSAQPDSYGYTF. The DNA for the CDR3 is TGCAGTGCCCAACCGGACAGCTATGGCTACACCTTC. J is TRBJ1-2 and V is TRBV20-1; tentative D call: TRBD1 (6 bases). V shed 6 bases and J shed 4 bases, with 12 bases lying between them. Germline loops: CDR1 DFQATT, CDR2 SNEGSKA (reference sequence). The CDR3 spans 12 residues.

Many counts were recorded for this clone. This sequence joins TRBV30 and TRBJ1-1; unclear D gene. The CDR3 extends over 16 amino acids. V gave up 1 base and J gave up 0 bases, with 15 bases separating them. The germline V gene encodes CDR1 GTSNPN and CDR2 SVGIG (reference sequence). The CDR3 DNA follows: TGTGCCTGGAGTGCCCGGGTAGCGGGTATGAACACTGAAGCTTTCTTT. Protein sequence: CAWSARVAGMNTEAFF.

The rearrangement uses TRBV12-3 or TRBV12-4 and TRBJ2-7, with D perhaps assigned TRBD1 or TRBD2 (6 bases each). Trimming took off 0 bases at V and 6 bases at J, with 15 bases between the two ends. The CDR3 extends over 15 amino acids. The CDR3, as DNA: TGTGCCAGCAGTTTAGCTGGCTCAGGGGAGGCCGAGCAGTACTTC. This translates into CASSLAGSGEAEQYF.

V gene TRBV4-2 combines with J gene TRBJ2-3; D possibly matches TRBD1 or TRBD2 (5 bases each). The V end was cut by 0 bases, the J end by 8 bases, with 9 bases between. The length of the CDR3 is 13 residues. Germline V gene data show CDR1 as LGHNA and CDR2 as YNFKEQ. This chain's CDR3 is CASSQDPGATQYF. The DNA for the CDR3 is TGTGCCAGCAGCCAAGATCCCGGGGCTACGCAGTATTTT.

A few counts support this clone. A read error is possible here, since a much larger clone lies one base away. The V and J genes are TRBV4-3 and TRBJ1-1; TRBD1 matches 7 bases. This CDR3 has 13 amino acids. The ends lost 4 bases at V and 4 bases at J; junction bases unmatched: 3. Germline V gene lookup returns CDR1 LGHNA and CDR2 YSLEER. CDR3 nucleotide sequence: TGCGCCAGCAGCCCATCAGGGGGCACTGAAGCTTTCTTT. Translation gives CASSPSGGTEAFF.

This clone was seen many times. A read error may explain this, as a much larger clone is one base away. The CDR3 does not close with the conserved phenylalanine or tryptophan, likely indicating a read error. CDR3 in amino acids: CSASPEGPGEQYL. The CDR3 DNA reads TGCAGTGCTTCCCCTGAGGGGCCGGGCGAGCAGTACCTC. This chain links TRBV20-1 with TRBJ2-7, with D perhaps assigned TRBD1 or TRBD2 (5 bases each). The CDR3 sequence is 13 residues long. Trimming took 5 bases from V and 6 from J, leaving 17 bases between them. Germline lookup yields CDR1 DFQATT and CDR2 SNEGSKA (reference sequence).

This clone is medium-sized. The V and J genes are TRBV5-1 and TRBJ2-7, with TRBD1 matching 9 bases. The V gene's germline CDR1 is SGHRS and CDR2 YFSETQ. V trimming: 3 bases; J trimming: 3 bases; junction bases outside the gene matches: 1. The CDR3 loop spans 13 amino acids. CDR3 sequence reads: CASSSDRGYEQYF. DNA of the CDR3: TGCGCCAGCAGCTCGGACAGGGGCTACGAGCAGTACTTC.

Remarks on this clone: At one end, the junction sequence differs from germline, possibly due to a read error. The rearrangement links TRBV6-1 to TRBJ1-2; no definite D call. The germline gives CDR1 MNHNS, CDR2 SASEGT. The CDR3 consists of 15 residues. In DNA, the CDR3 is TGTGCCAGAGGGAGGAGCCTGGCACCTAAATATGGCTACACCTTC. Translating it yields CARGRSLAPKYGYTF.

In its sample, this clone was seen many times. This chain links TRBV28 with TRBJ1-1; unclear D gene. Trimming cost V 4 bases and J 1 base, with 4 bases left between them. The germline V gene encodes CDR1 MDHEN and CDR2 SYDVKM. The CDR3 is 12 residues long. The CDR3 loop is CASSSGNTEAFF. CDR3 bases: TGTGCCAGCAGTTCCGGGAACACTGAAGCTTTCTTT.

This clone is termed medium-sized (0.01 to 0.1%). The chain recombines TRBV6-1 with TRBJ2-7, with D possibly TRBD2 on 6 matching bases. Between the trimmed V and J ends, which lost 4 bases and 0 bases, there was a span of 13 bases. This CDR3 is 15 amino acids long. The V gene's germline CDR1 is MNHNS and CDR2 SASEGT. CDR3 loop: CASSAPRDGSYEQYF. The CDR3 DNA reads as TGTGCCAGCAGTGCGCCGCGGGACGGCTCCTACGAGCAGTACTTC.

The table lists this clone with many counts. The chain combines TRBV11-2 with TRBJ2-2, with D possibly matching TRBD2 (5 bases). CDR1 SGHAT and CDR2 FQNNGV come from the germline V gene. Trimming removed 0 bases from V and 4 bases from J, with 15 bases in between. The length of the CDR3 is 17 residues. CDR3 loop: CASSLDFANSGTGELFF. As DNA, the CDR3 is TGTGCCAGCAGCTTAGACTTCGCGAACAGCGGCACCGGGGAGCTGTTTTTT.

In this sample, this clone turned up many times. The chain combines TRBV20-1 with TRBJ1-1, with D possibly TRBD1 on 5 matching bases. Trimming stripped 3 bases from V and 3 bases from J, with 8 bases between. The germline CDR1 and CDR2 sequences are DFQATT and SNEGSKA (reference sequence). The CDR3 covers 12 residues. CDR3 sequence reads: CSARSRDTEAFF. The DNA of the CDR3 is TGCAGTGCTAGGTCCAGGGACACTGAAGCTTTCTTT.

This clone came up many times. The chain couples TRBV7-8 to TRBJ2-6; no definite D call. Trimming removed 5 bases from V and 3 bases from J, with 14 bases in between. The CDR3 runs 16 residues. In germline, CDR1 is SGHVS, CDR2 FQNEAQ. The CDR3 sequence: CASSPQRRVGANVLTF. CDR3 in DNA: TGTGCCAGCAGCCCGCAAAGAAGAGTTGGGGCCAACGTCCTGACTTTC.

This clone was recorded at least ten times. The DNA for the CDR3 is TGTGCCAGCAGCCAAGGACAGGACACCGGGGAGCTGTTTTTT. This sequence encodes CASSQGQDTGELFF. This rearrangement joins TRBV4-2 to TRBJ2-2, with a weak D call TRBD1 (6 bases). The CDR3 covers 14 residues. CDR1 and CDR2 (germline): LGHNA, YNFKEQ. Trimming left V 1 base short and J 3 bases short, with 6 bases between.

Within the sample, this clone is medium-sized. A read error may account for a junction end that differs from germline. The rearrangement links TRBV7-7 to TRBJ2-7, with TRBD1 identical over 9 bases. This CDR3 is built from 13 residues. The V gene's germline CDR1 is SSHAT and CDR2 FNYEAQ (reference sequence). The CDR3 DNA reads TGTGCTAGCAGCCCACAGGGGGCCGGCGAGCAGTACTTC. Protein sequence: CASSPQGAGEQYF.

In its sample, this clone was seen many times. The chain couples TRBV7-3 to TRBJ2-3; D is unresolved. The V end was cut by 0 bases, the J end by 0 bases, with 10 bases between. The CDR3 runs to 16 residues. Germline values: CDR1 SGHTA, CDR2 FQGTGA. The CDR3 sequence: CASSLTGGLSTDTQYF. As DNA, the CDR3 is TGTGCCAGCAGCTTAACCGGCGGATTAAGCACAGATACGCAGTATTTT.